Following are 10 T cell receptor beta chains from one sample sequenced in a study of T cell repertoires in cytomegalovirus infection. MiXCR, applied by TCRdb to the reads, yields one record per CDR3 protein. There are 560,000 or so distinct CDR3 sequences in the sample; more than 15% occur only once, and approximately 24% lies in the top ten. Sequencing was performed on CD8+ T cells from PBMCs. These receptors were obtained from a human donor in good health (CMV status not recorded). Some clones in this sample may be carry-over from other donors' samples.

This clonotype has ten or more counts. In DNA form, the CDR3 reads TGTGCCAGCAGCTTAGAAGGCGTCAGGGAAGAGGGGTGGCTTGAAAAACTGTTTTTT. Amino acid sequence: CASSLEGVREEGWLEKLFF. The chain couples TRBV7-8 to TRBJ1-4; TRBD1 is a possible D gene (5 bases). Germline V lookup: CDR1 SGHVS, CDR2 FQNEAQ. V was shortened by 1 base and J by 7 bases, with 25 bases between the two germline ends. CDR3 size: 19 residues.

V gene TRBV27 combines with J gene TRBJ2-1; 7 bases fit TRBD2. CDR1 is MNHEY, CDR2 SMNVEV, per germline (reference sequence). V lost 1 base and J lost 4; bases outside the gene matches: 13. This CDR3 has 18 amino acids. CDR3: CASSLFSPLAAPYNEQFF. CDR3 nucleotide sequence: TGTGCCAGCAGTTTATTTTCCCCCCTAGCGGCCCCTTACAATGAGCAGTTCTTC.

The CDR3, as DNA: TGTGCCAGCAGGTCGCCCGCCGGGACACCTCCTGATGGCTACACCTTC. This translates into CASRSPAGTPPDGYTF. The J gene is TRBJ1-2, the V gene TRBV12-3 or TRBV12-4; tentative D call: TRBD1 (6 bases). V lost 6 bases to trimming and J lost 6 bases, with 23 bases between them. The CDR3 has 16 amino acids.

A few counts support this clonotype. This rearrangement joins TRBV6-2 or TRBV6-3 to TRBJ1-1, with TRBD1 identical over 7 bases. Germline-derived CDR1 and CDR2 are MNHEY and SVGEGT. This CDR3 contains 14 residues. Trimming removed 6 bases from V and 6 bases from J; junction bases left unmatched: 10. As DNA, the CDR3 is TGTGCCAGCAGCCGGACAGGTTTGCGCGCTGAAGCTTTCTTT. It encodes CASSRTGLRAEAFF.

This clonotype has just one count. At one of its ends the junction is not consistent with the germline gene, which may arise from a read error. V usage is TRBV6-1 and J usage is TRBJ1-1, with 7 bases identical to TRBD1. The CDR3 contains 16 residues. Germline CDR1 and CDR2: MNHNS and SASEGT. CDR3 DNA: TGTGCCAGCAGTTCGGCCGGGACAGTTATGAACACTGAAGCTTGCTTT. It yields the protein CASSSAGTVMNTEACF.

This clonotype was recorded many times. Sequence at one end of the junction differs from germline and may be a read error. J is TRBJ2-1 and V is TRBV7-7; D is uncertain. CDR3 length: 13 residues. Germline V gene data show CDR1 as SSHAT and CDR2 as FNYEAQ (reference sequence). Here the CDR3 reads CASSLESFGEQFF. DNA for the CDR3: TGTGCTAGCAGCTTAGAATCATTTGGTGAGCAGTTCTTC.

This clonotype was counted ten times or more. The genes are TRBV12-3 or TRBV12-4 and TRBJ1-1; no firm D call. The ends were cut back, 7 bases at V and 0 bases at J, with 12 bases in the middle. This CDR3 has 14 residues. For the CDR3, the DNA is TGTGCCAGCATTACCGACGGTATGAACACTGAAGCTTTCTTT. Amino acids: CASITDGMNTEAFF.

This clonotype was observed many times. The rearrangement links TRBV12-3 or TRBV12-4 to TRBJ1-1; D ambiguous. The CDR3 has 11 residues. Trimming stripped 3 bases from V and 7 bases from J, with 6 bases between. CDR3 in amino acids: CASSFNHEAFF. CDR3 nucleotide sequence: TGTGCCAGCAGTTTCAATCATGAAGCTTTCTTT.

This clonotype was seen more than once but under ten times. The V gene is TRBV25-1, the J gene TRBJ1-1, with TRBD1 identical over 8 bases. J was trimmed by 1 base and V by 4 bases; bases with no gene match: 11. The CDR3 extends over 17 amino acids. Germline V gene data show CDR1 as MGHDK and CDR2 as SYGVNS. The CDR3 loop is CASSANQETGANTEAFF. The CDR3 DNA follows: TGTGCCAGCAGTGCCAACCAAGAGACAGGGGCGAACACTGAAGCTTTCTTT.

V usage is TRBV6-1 and J usage is TRBJ1-5, with D unclear. The ends were cut back, 7 bases at V and 3 bases at J, with 19 bases in the middle. The CDR3 is 16 residues long. CDR1 MNHNS and CDR2 SASEGT come from the germline V gene. The DNA for the CDR3 is TGTGCCAGCATAATTTTGGAGGGAGTTAACAATCAGCCCCAGCATTTT. It encodes CASIILEGVNNQPQHF.